This TCR beta chain derives from a study of T cells in localized non-small cell lung cancer. Only in-frame clones appear in the TCRdb table, and some are missing; sequencing was by immunoSEQ multiplex PCR. The sample lists some 53,000 clones, roughly 90% occurring once. Remarks on this clone: What it binds is not known.

Study results and limitations: Patients showing higher blood T cell density tended to see longer overall survival.

CDR1 is SQVTM and CDR2 is ANQGSEA in the germline V gene. V lost 6 bases to trimming and J lost 2 bases; unmatched junction nucleotides: 4. This CDR3 is 13 amino acids long. This TCR came from a male donor aged 60 or older with stage III squamous cell lung carcinoma. The chain combines TRBV29-1 with TRBJ2-5, with 9 bases identical to TRBD2. This sample comprised peripheral blood, obtained before any cancer treatment. DNA for the CDR3: TGCAGCGTCCCTCTAGCGGGGCAAGAGACCCAGTACTTC. Its protein is CSVPLAGQETQYF.